Listed below are T cell receptor beta chains from one sample, sequenced in a study of control samples from healthy donors and cancer patients. Assay: immunoSEQ multiplex PCR; the TCRdb copy retains only in-frame clones and omits some. Of about 51,000 clones in the sample, about nine tenths were seen once. Material: PBMCs. Source of these receptors: a man aged 35-49 years with colorectal cancer. Both conserved end residues are part of each CDR3. The D gene is left open where the match is weak. The listing skips clone size in some rows; elsewhere it reads once, few, many or a size class.

NA,TRBJ2-1,NA,11,TRBV20-1,TGCAGTGGGACAGACTACAATGAGCAGTTCTTC,CSGTDYNEQFF
TRBD1,TRBJ2-3,NA,13,TRBV7-9,TGTGCCAGCAGCTCTTACAGGGGAGATACGCAGTATTTT,CASSSYRGDTQYF
NA,TRBJ2-5,NA,13,TRBV29-1,TGCAGCGTTGTAGGGAACAATATCGAGACCCAGTACTTC,CSVVGNNIETQYF
TRBD2,TRBJ2-2,medium-sized,16,TRBV19,TGTGCCAGTAGTATGGGACTAGCGGCGAACACCGGGGAGCTGTTTTTT,CASSMGLAANTGELFF
NA,TRBJ1-2,once,11,TRBV30,TGTGCCTGGAGTTTGAACTATGGCTACACCTTC,CAWSLNYGYTF
NA,TRBJ2-1,NA,15,TRBV29-1,TGCAGCGTTGAAGATAGGGAAGGGGCTAACAATGAGCAGTTCTTC,CSVEDREGANNEQFF
TRBD2,TRBJ2-3,NA,15,TRBV11-3,TGTGCCAGCAGCTTAGAAGCGGGAGGGTCCCATACGCAGTATTTT,CASSLEAGGSHTQYF
TRBD2,TRBJ2-4,few,18,TRBV3-1/TRBV3-2,TGTGCCAGCAGCCAGTATTGGACTAGCGGGAGGACCAAAAACATTCAGTACTTC,CASSQYWTSGRTKNIQYF
NA,TRBJ2-7,few,14,TRBV28,TGTGCCAGCACCCCCGAGGAGACCTCCTACGAGCAGTACTTC,CASTPEETSYEQYF
NA,TRBJ2-7,NA,10,TRBV2,TGTGCCAGCAGAGGATCGATGTCGAACTTC,CASRGSMSNF
NA,TRBJ2-7,NA,12,TRBV10-3,TGTGCCACCCAGACAGGTCAATACGAGCAGTACTTC,CATQTGQYEQYF
NA,TRBJ1-1,NA,16,TRBV6-1,TGTGCCAGCAGTGAAGCAATCAGTACAGGGTACTACGAAGCTTTCTTT,CASSEAISTGYYEAFF
NA,TRBJ2-5,NA,16,TRBV6-5,TGTGCCAGCAGTTACTCGGGGGCCACTAGCGTGGAGACCCAGTACTTC,CASSYSGATSVETQYF
NA,TRBJ2-1,NA,12,TRBV3-1/TRBV3-2,TGTGCCAGCAGCCAAGCCTGGGATGAGCAGTTCTTC,CASSQAWDEQFF
NA,TRBJ2-4,once,17,TRBV15,TGTGCCACCAAGTCTCTGCTAGCTGGCGTGGCCAAAAACATTCAGTACTTC,CATKSLLAGVAKNIQYF
TRBD1,TRBJ1-3,NA,16,TRBV7-6,TGTGCCAGCAGCCCCGGGACAGCGTCTTCTGGAAACACCATATATTTT,CASSPGTASSGNTIYF
TRBD1,TRBJ1-2,NA,14,TRBV20-1,TGCAGTGCTAGTCCCCCAGGGGGTTACTATGGCTACACCTTC,CSASPPGGYYGYTF
TRBD1,TRBJ2-7,NA,15,TRBV6-1,TGTGCCAGCAGTGAAGGCCGGGACAGGGTTTACGAGCAGTACTTC,CASSEGRDRVYEQYF
NA,TRBJ2-2,NA,16,TRBV14,TGTGCCAGCAGCCAAGATGCGGGGTTTACGTCCGGGGAGCTGTTTTTT,CASSQDAGFTSGELFF
TRBD1,TRBJ2-1,NA,14,TRBV5-1,TGCGCCAGCAGCGGACAGGGAGATAACAATGAGCAGTTCTTC,CASSGQGDNNEQFF
NA,TRBJ2-7,few,11,TRBV4-1,TGCGCCAGCAGCCTATTTGAGGAGCAGTACTTC,CASSLFEEQYF
NA,TRBJ2-7,NA,14,TRBV7-2,TGTGCCAGCAGCTTAGCGTCGGGTGCGAACGAGCAGTACTTC,CASSLASGANEQYF
NA,TRBJ1-6,NA,15,TRBV24-1,TGTGCCACCAGTGAATCGGGACGGAATAATTCACCCCTCCACTTT,CATSESGRNNSPLHF
TRBD1,TRBJ2-7,NA,15,TRBV7-8,TGTGCCAGCAGCGCCCGGGACAGGGGGTCCTACGAGCAGTACTTC,CASSARDRGSYEQYF
TRBD2,TRBJ2-7,NA,15,TRBV7-2,TGTGCCAGCAGCTACGGACTAGCGGGAGGGGGCGAGCAGTACTTC,CASSYGLAGGGEQYF
NA,TRBJ2-2,NA,14,TRBV5-1,TGCGCCAGCAGCTCCCGGGACACCACCGGGGAGCTGTTTTTT,CASSSRDTTGELFF
NA,TRBJ1-4,NA,15,TRBV5-4,TGTGCCAGCAGCCCAAGTCCGGGCACTAATGAAAAACTGTTTTTT,CASSPSPGTNEKLFF
TRBD2,TRBJ2-1,NA,17,TRBV30,TGTGCCTGGAGTTCCGGACTAGCGGGACCCGCTAGGGATGAGCAGTTCTTC,CAWSSGLAGPARDEQFF
TRBD1,TRBJ2-1,NA,15,TRBV7-3,TGTGCCAGCAGCTTAGCGGGCCCGACAGGGGATGAGCAGTTCTTC,CASSLAGPTGDEQFF
TRBD1,TRBJ1-1,NA,15,TRBV28,TGTGCCAGCAGGGGAAGACAGGGGTTGAACACTGAAGCTTTCTTT,CASRGRQGLNTEAFF
NA,TRBJ2-5,NA,13,TRBV27,TGTGCCAGTAGGGGCCGGTACGCAAAGACCCAGTACTTC,CASRGRYAKTQYF
TRBD2,TRBJ2-7,NA,15,TRBV3-1/TRBV3-2,TGTGCCAGCAGCCAAGTGGGACTAGGCGTTTACGAGCAGTACTTC,CASSQVGLGVYEQYF
TRBD1,TRBJ2-7,NA,14,TRBV7-8,TGTGCCAGCAGCTTAGGGGACAGGGCGGACGAGCAGTACTTC,CASSLGDRADEQYF
TRBD1,TRBJ2-1,once,16,TRBV18,TGTGCCAGCTCACCAGGACAGGGGGGGAGTAGAGATGAGCAGTTCTTC,CASSPGQGGSRDEQFF
TRBD2,TRBJ2-7,NA,13,TRBV25-1,TGTGCCAGCAGTCTAGCGGAGTTCCACGAGCAGTACTTC,CASSLAEFHEQYF
NA,TRBJ2-7,NA,14,TRBV18,TGTGCCAGCTCACCACCTTGGGGGATCAACGAGCAGTACTTC,CASSPPWGINEQYF
NA,TRBJ1-1,NA,13,TRBV12-3/TRBV12-4,TGTGCCAGCAGTTTAACGCAACACACTGAAGCTTTCTTT,CASSLTQHTEAFF